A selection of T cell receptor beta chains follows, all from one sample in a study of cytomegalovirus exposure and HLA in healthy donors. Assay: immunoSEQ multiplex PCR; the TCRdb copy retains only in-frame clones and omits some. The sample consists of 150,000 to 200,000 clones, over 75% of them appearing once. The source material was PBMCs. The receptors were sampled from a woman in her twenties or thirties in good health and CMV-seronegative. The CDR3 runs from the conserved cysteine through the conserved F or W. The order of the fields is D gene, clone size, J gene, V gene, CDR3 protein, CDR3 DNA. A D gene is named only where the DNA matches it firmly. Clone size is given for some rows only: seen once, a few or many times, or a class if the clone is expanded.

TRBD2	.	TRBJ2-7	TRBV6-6	CASRLAGESYEQYF	TGTGCCAGCAGACTAGCGGGGGAGTCCTACGAGCAGTACTTC
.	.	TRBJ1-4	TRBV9	CASSEEEKTRVIDEKLFF	TGTGCCAGCAGCGAAGAGGAGAAAACGAGGGTTATCGATGAAAAACTGTTTTTT
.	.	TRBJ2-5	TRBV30	CAWAQGFGETQYF	TGTGCCTGGGCCCAGGGCTTTGGTGAGACCCAGTACTTC
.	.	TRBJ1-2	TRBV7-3	CASSLGGEVTGYTF	TGTGCCAGCAGCTTAGGGGGCGAGGTTACTGGCTACACCTTC
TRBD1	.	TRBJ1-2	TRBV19	CASSAGQGSHYGYTF	TGTGCCAGTAGTGCCGGACAGGGAAGTCACTATGGCTACACCTTC
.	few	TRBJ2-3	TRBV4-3	CASSQGDSTDTQYF	TGCGCCAGCAGCCAAGGGGACTCCACAGATACGCAGTATTTT
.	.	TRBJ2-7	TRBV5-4	CASSSTLNYEQYF	TGTGCCAGCAGCTCGACACTTAACTACGAGCAGTACTTC
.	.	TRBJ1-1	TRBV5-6	CASSLPRGTEAFF	TGTGCCAGCAGCTTGCCTCGGGGCACTGAAGCTTTCTTT
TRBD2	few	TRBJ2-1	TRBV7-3	CASSPYPGLAGVNEQFF	TGTGCCAGCAGCCCTTACCCGGGACTAGCGGGGGTTAATGAGCAGTTCTTC
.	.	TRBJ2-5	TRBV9	CASSVGQKETQYF	TGTGCCAGCAGCGTAGGACAGAAAGAGACCCAGTACTTC
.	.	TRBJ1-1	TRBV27	CASSPVGGGSTEAFF	TGTGCCAGCAGCCCCGTGGGGGGGGGAAGCACTGAAGCTTTCTTT
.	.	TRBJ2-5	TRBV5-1	CASSLFSSEETQYF	TGCGCCAGCAGCTTGTTTTCTAGCGAGGAGACCCAGTACTTC
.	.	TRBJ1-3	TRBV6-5	CASSGGTGNTIYF	TGTGCCAGTAGCGGGGGCACTGGGAACACCATATATTTT
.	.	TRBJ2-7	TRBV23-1	CASSREPKVYEQYF	TGCGCCAGCAGCCGGGAACCCAAAGTCTACGAGCAGTACTTC
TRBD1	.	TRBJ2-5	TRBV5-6	CASSSTGVQETQYF	TGTGCCAGCAGCTCCACAGGGGTACAAGAGACCCAGTACTTC
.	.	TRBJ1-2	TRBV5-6	CASSLVSGYTF	TGTGCCAGCAGCCTGGTGAGTGGCTACACCTTC
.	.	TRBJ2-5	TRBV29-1	CSVSLIQETQYF	TGCAGCGTTTCCCTAATCCAAGAGACCCAGTACTTC
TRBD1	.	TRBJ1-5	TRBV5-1	CASSPTGASNQPQHF	TGCGCCAGCAGCCCAACAGGGGCTAGCAATCAGCCCCAGCATTTT
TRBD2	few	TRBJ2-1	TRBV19	CASSPTSGASSYNEQFF	TGTGCCAGTAGCCCCACTAGCGGGGCTAGCTCCTACAATGAGCAGTTCTTC
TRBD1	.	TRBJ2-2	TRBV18	CASSPRDRADGELFF	TGTGCCAGCTCACCTAGGGACAGGGCGGACGGGGAGCTGTTTTTT
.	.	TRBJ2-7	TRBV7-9	CASNDRTSYEQYF	TGTGCCAGCAACGACAGGACCTCCTACGAGCAGTACTTC
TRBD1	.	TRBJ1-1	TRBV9	CASSVDRGEAFF	TGTGCCAGCAGCGTCGACAGGGGAGAAGCTTTCTTT
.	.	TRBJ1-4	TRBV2	CASRGQPTNEKLFF	TGTGCCAGCAGAGGACAGCCAACTAATGAAAAACTGTTTTTT
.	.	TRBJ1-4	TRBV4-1	CASSQDRPSTNEKLFF	TGCGCCAGCAGCCAAGATCGTCCGTCAACTAATGAAAAACTGTTTTTT
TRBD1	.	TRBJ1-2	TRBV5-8	CASSRTTGGSYGYTF	TGTGCCAGCAGCAGGACGACAGGGGGGAGCTATGGCTACACCTTC
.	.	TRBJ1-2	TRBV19	CASSILASPYGYTF	TGTGCCAGTAGTATATTGGCCAGTCCTTATGGCTACACCTTC
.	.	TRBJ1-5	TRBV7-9	CASSLVAGDNQPQHF	TGTGCCAGCAGCTTAGTCGCGGGAGACAATCAGCCCCAGCATTTT
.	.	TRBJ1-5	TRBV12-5	CASGLRIGDNQPQHF	TGTGCTAGTGGTTTGCGCATAGGGGACAATCAGCCCCAGCATTTT
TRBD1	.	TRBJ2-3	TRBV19	CASNDRGLTDTQYF	TGTGCCAGTAACGACAGGGGACTCACAGATACGCAGTATTTT
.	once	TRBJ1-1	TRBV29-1	CSVPGVMNTEAFF	TGCAGCGTCCCGGGGGTTATGAACACTGAAGCTTTCTTT
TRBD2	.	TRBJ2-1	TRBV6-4	CASRRQAGGSNEQFF	TGTGCCAGCAGACGACAGGCGGGGGGGTCCAATGAGCAGTTCTTC
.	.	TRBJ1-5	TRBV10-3	CASRDGGDQPQHF	TGTGCCTCCAGGGACGGGGGGGATCAGCCCCAGCATTTT
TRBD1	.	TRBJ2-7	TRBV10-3	CAISRDGRGQIGEQYF	TGTGCCATCAGCCGGGACGGCAGGGGGCAAATCGGCGAGCAGTACTTC
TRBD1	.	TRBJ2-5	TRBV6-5	CASRPRGQYQETQYF	TGTGCCAGCAGACCACGGGGACAGTACCAAGAGACCCAGTACTTC
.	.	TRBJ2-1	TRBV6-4	CASSLHGGPNNEQFF	TGTGCCAGCAGCCTCCACGGGGGGCCAAACAATGAGCAGTTCTTC
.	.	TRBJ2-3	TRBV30	CAPIGRGRTDTQYF	TGTGCACCTATCGGGCGGGGTCGCACAGATACGCAGTATTTT
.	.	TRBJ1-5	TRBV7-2	CASSPYGNQPQHF	TGTGCCAGCAGCCCATACGGGAATCAGCCCCAGCATTTT
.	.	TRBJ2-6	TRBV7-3	CASSFGLSSGANVLTF	TGTGCCAGCAGCTTTGGACTCAGCTCTGGGGCCAACGTCCTGACTTTC